This T cell receptor (beta chain) was sequenced for a study of shared clonotypes between healthy human individuals. The study's findings and limits: What limited the represented genetic and exposure-history diversity was the small number of donors. Non-shared clonotypes displayed generation probabilities falling below those of clonotypes present in all four donors.

Ten or more counts support this clone. Its matching antigen is unknown. Healthy HIV-negative adults with no recent acute infections or vaccinations were recruited as donors. Some 30,000 T cell genomes (approximately 210 ng DNA) went into each sorted-subset replicate. Here immunoSEQ multiplex PCR was the method, and the copy in TCRdb shows in-frame clones only, minus some. The sample carries some 630,000 clones, approximately 79% recorded once. There are 15 residues in the CDR3. Per germline, CDR1 LNHDA and CDR2 SQIVND (reference sequence). Trimming pared 3 bases from V and 4 bases from J, leaving 13 bases between.

This chain joins TRBV19 and TRBJ2-1, with D possibly being TRBD1 or TRBD2 (5 bases each). This receptor was taken from a woman aged 25 to 39 in good health. Sample: memory CD4+ T cells sorted from blood. The subset was: CD45RA-negative fraction. CDR3 sequence: CASSIAGTDYNEQFF. The CDR3 DNA follows: TGTGCCAGTAGTATCGCCGGGACGGATTACAATGAGCAGTTCTTC.